The rows below give T cell receptor beta chains drawn from one sample of a study of blood T cells in healthy people across ages. TCRdb processed the 5' RACE reads anew with MiXCR; each CDR3 protein has one entry. The data contain approximately 800,000 distinct CDR3 sequences, approximately 65% of them singletons. Sample: blood. These receptors all come from a man younger than 40 in good health. Each CDR3 is given with its conserved first and last residue. The order of the fields is D gene, clone size, V gene, J gene, CDR3 protein, CDR3 DNA. D genes are given only for firm matches. Expanded clones get a size class; other rows say once, few or many, or leave the size out.

d_gene: NA
abundance: NA
v_gene: TRBV3-1
j_gene: TRBJ2-7
CDR3aa: CASSQVPVGEQYF
CDR3nt: TGTGCCAGCAGCCAAGTACCCGTGGGCGAGCAGTACTTC

d_gene: NA
abundance: few
v_gene: TRBV6-5
j_gene: TRBJ2-5
CDR3aa: CASSYGPNWETQYF
CDR3nt: TGTGCCAGCAGTTACGGTCCGAATTGGGAGACCCAGTACTTC

d_gene: NA
abundance: NA
v_gene: TRBV3-1
j_gene: TRBJ1-4
CDR3aa: CASSQGGEEKLFF
CDR3nt: TGTGCCAGCAGCCAAGGGGGGGAAGAAAAACTGTTTTTT

d_gene: TRBD1
abundance: NA
v_gene: TRBV12-3/TRBV12-4
j_gene: TRBJ1-2
CDR3aa: CASSSTGGESGYGYTF
CDR3nt: TGTGCCAGCAGTTCCACAGGGGGCGAATCAGGCTATGGCTACACCTTC

d_gene: TRBD1
abundance: NA
v_gene: TRBV29-1
j_gene: TRBJ2-1
CDR3aa: CSVVGTGTYDEQFF
CDR3nt: TGCAGCGTTGTAGGGACAGGAACCTACGATGAGCAGTTCTTC

d_gene: TRBD2
abundance: once
v_gene: TRBV20-1
j_gene: TRBJ2-3
CDR3aa: CSAVTSGGASLQYF
CDR3nt: TGCAGTGCTGTAACTAGCGGGGGGGCCTCTTTGCAGTATTTT

d_gene: TRBD1
abundance: NA
v_gene: TRBV12-3/TRBV12-4
j_gene: TRBJ2-1
CDR3aa: CASSQGQPYNEQFF
CDR3nt: TGTGCCAGCAGCCAGGGACAGCCTTACAATGAGCAGTTCTTC

d_gene: NA
abundance: few
v_gene: TRBV15
j_gene: TRBJ2-1
CDR3aa: CATSSGRNNEQFF
CDR3nt: TGTGCCACCAGCAGCGGACGTAACAATGAGCAGTTCTTC

d_gene: TRBD2
abundance: NA
v_gene: TRBV7-6
j_gene: TRBJ2-1
CDR3aa: CASSPGGGGNNEQFF
CDR3nt: TGTGCCAGCAGCCCGGGCGGGGGGGGTAATAATGAGCAGTTCTTC

d_gene: NA
abundance: NA
v_gene: TRBV6-2/TRBV6-3
j_gene: TRBJ2-1
CDR3aa: CASRGTVQETQFF
CDR3nt: TGTGCCAGCAGAGGAACGGTACAAGAGACCCAGTTCTTC

d_gene: NA
abundance: NA
v_gene: TRBV15
j_gene: TRBJ1-2
CDR3aa: CATSSYQGDGYTF
CDR3nt: TGTGCCACCAGCAGCTATCAGGGAGATGGCTACACCTTC

d_gene: NA
abundance: NA
v_gene: TRBV20-1
j_gene: TRBJ1-1
CDR3aa: CSLVRAWDTEAFF
CDR3nt: TGCAGCCTCGTTAGGGCATGGGACACTGAAGCTTTCTTT

d_gene: NA
abundance: few
v_gene: TRBV3-1
j_gene: TRBJ2-3
CDR3aa: CASRDIGITDTQYF
CDR3nt: TGTGCCAGCAGGGACATCGGGATCACAGATACGCAGTATTTT

d_gene: TRBD1
abundance: few
v_gene: TRBV12-3/TRBV12-4
j_gene: TRBJ2-2
CDR3aa: CASSLGDRVTGELFF
CDR3nt: TGTGCCAGCAGTTTAGGGGACAGGGTCACCGGGGAGCTGTTTTTT

d_gene: NA
abundance: once
v_gene: TRBV29-1
j_gene: TRBJ2-3
CDR3aa: CSVEGSVNTDTPYF
CDR3nt: TGCAGCGTTGAAGGGAGCGTTAACACAGATACGCCGTATTTT

d_gene: NA
abundance: NA
v_gene: TRBV18
j_gene: TRBJ2-7
CDR3aa: CASSSGSHEQYF
CDR3nt: TGTGCCAGTTCATCAGGGTCCCACGAGCAGTACTTC

d_gene: TRBD2
abundance: NA
v_gene: TRBV2
j_gene: TRBJ2-2
CDR3aa: CASSERSGGNTGELFF
CDR3nt: TGTGCCAGCAGTGAGCGTAGCGGGGGGAACACCGGGGAGCTGTTTTTT

d_gene: NA
abundance: few
v_gene: TRBV29-1
j_gene: TRBJ2-6
CDR3aa: CSVDSEAGANVLTF
CDR3nt: TGCAGCGTTGACTCTGAGGCTGGGGCCAACGTCCTGACTTTC

d_gene: TRBD1
abundance: NA
v_gene: TRBV15
j_gene: TRBJ1-2
CDR3aa: CATSRRTWTGPNYGYTF
CDR3nt: TGTGCCACCAGCAGAAGAACCTGGACAGGGCCCAACTATGGCTACACCTTC

d_gene: NA
abundance: few
v_gene: TRBV27
j_gene: TRBJ2-5
CDR3aa: CASSLIGTLQETQYF
CDR3nt: TGTGCCAGCAGCCTAATCGGGACCCTTCAAGAGACCCAGTACTTC

d_gene: TRBD2
abundance: NA
v_gene: TRBV5-1
j_gene: TRBJ2-3
CDR3aa: CASSKSLADTDTQYF
CDR3nt: TGCGCCAGCAGTAAAAGTCTAGCGGACACAGATACGCAGTATTTT

d_gene: NA
abundance: NA
v_gene: TRBV5-5
j_gene: TRBJ2-5
CDR3aa: CASSRFFGEETQYF
CDR3nt: TGTGCCAGCAGCCGTTTCTTTGGGGAGGAGACCCAGTACTTC

d_gene: NA
abundance: NA
v_gene: TRBV20-1
j_gene: TRBJ1-1
CDR3aa: CSARDLLGDMNTEAFF
CDR3nt: TGCAGTGCTAGAGATCTTTTGGGGGACATGAACACTGAAGCTTTCTTT

d_gene: NA
abundance: NA
v_gene: TRBV9
j_gene: TRBJ2-5
CDR3aa: CASSVEGGGSETQYF
CDR3nt: TGTGCCAGCAGCGTAGAGGGAGGAGGGAGCGAGACCCAGTACTTC

d_gene: NA
abundance: once
v_gene: TRBV7-9
j_gene: TRBJ1-4
CDR3aa: CASSRGRANEKLFF
CDR3nt: TGTGCCAGCAGCCGAGGTAGAGCTAATGAAAAACTGTTTTTT

d_gene: NA
abundance: NA
v_gene: TRBV20-1
j_gene: TRBJ1-2
CDR3aa: CSAIRVGGYTF
CDR3nt: TGCAGTGCTATCAGGGTTGGTGGCTACACCTTC

d_gene: NA
abundance: NA
v_gene: TRBV5-1
j_gene: TRBJ2-5
CDR3aa: CASSWGRAGRAQETQYF
CDR3nt: TGCGCCAGCAGCTGGGGCCGGGCAGGGCGAGCTCAAGAGACCCAGTACTTC

d_gene: NA
abundance: NA
v_gene: TRBV20-1
j_gene: TRBJ1-1
CDR3aa: CSARRGGMNTEAFF
CDR3nt: TGCAGTGCTAGAAGGGGGGGGATGAACACTGAAGCTTTCTTT

d_gene: NA
abundance: NA
v_gene: TRBV7-2
j_gene: TRBJ2-7
CDR3aa: CASSSSRNPYEQYF
CDR3nt: TGTGCCAGCAGCTCATCCCGGAATCCCTACGAGCAGTACTTC

d_gene: TRBD2
abundance: once
v_gene: TRBV7-2
j_gene: TRBJ2-5
CDR3aa: CASSPSGGPFETQYF
CDR3nt: TGTGCCAGCAGCCCTAGCGGGGGGCCTTTTGAGACCCAGTACTTC

d_gene: TRBD1
abundance: NA
v_gene: TRBV25-1
j_gene: TRBJ2-3
CDR3aa: CASSASGQGFDEQYF
CDR3nt: TGTGCCAGCAGTGCGTCGGGACAGGGGTTCGATGAGCAGTATTTT

d_gene: NA
abundance: NA
v_gene: TRBV12-3/TRBV12-4
j_gene: TRBJ2-5
CDR3aa: CASSLKAAGETQYF
CDR3nt: TGTGCCAGCAGTTTAAAAGCCGCGGGGGAGACCCAGTACTTC

d_gene: NA
abundance: NA
v_gene: TRBV7-9
j_gene: TRBJ2-5
CDR3aa: CASSKSGRQETQYF
CDR3nt: TGTGCCAGCAGCAAGTCTGGCAGGCAAGAGACCCAGTACTTC

d_gene: TRBD1
abundance: NA
v_gene: TRBV2
j_gene: TRBJ1-4
CDR3aa: CASYGTVEKLFF
CDR3nt: TGTGCCAGCTACGGGACAGTTGAAAAACTGTTTTTT

d_gene: NA
abundance: NA
v_gene: TRBV6-2/TRBV6-3
j_gene: TRBJ2-7
CDR3aa: CASSSGAGQSSYEQYF
CDR3nt: TGTGCCAGCAGTTCCGGAGCGGGACAGAGCTCCTACGAGCAGTACTTC

d_gene: NA
abundance: NA
v_gene: TRBV20-1
j_gene: TRBJ2-3
CDR3aa: CSASNPSLTDTQYF
CDR3nt: TGCAGTGCTAGTAACCCTAGTTTGACAGATACGCAGTATTTT

d_gene: NA
abundance: NA
v_gene: TRBV15
j_gene: TRBJ2-7
CDR3aa: CATGLTGPTYEQYF
CDR3nt: TGTGCCACCGGACTCACGGGTCCTACCTACGAGCAGTACTTC

d_gene: NA
abundance: few
v_gene: TRBV2
j_gene: TRBJ1-6
CDR3aa: CASTSAYNSPLHF
CDR3nt: TGTGCCAGCACGTCAGCTTATAATTCACCCCTCCACTTT

d_gene: TRBD1
abundance: NA
v_gene: TRBV20-1
j_gene: TRBJ2-5
CDR3aa: CSASATGGRETQYF
CDR3nt: TGCAGTGCTAGTGCTACAGGGGGAAGGGAGACCCAGTACTTC

d_gene: NA
abundance: NA
v_gene: TRBV20-1
j_gene: TRBJ2-5
CDR3aa: CSARSGGSGETQYF
CDR3nt: TGCAGTGCTAGGAGTGGGGGAAGCGGCGAGACCCAGTACTTC

d_gene: NA
abundance: few
v_gene: TRBV11-1
j_gene: TRBJ2-3
CDR3aa: CASSPRGGRHSQDTQYF
CDR3nt: TGTGCCAGCAGCCCCAGGGGCGGCAGGCACAGTCAAGATACGCAGTATTTT

d_gene: NA
abundance: NA
v_gene: TRBV6-2/TRBV6-3
j_gene: TRBJ2-3
CDR3aa: CASSTDPVHTQYF
CDR3nt: TGTGCCAGCAGTACGGACCCCGTCCATACGCAGTATTTT

d_gene: TRBD1
abundance: NA
v_gene: TRBV11-2
j_gene: TRBJ2-1
CDR3aa: CASSSGQGGLNEQFF
CDR3nt: TGTGCCAGCAGCTCCGGACAGGGAGGTCTCAATGAGCAGTTCTTC

d_gene: NA
abundance: NA
v_gene: TRBV5-4
j_gene: TRBJ2-1
CDR3aa: CAAPRGSYNEQFF
CDR3nt: TGTGCCGCCCCGAGAGGGAGCTACAATGAGCAGTTCTTC

d_gene: TRBD2
abundance: few
v_gene: TRBV29-1
j_gene: TRBJ2-3
CDR3aa: CSVGRATDTQYF
CDR3nt: TGCAGCGTCGGGAGGGCTACAGATACGCAGTATTTT

d_gene: TRBD2
abundance: NA
v_gene: TRBV7-6
j_gene: TRBJ2-1
CDR3aa: CASSSSSGGALEQFF
CDR3nt: TGTGCCAGCAGCTCCTCCAGCGGGGGGGCACTTGAGCAGTTCTTC

d_gene: NA
abundance: NA
v_gene: TRBV2
j_gene: TRBJ2-1
CDR3aa: CASSEASGPNEQFF
CDR3nt: TGTGCCAGCAGTGAAGCCTCAGGACCCAATGAGCAGTTCTTC

d_gene: TRBD1
abundance: NA
v_gene: TRBV20-1
j_gene: TRBJ1-2
CDR3aa: CSATGQGAGYGYTF
CDR3nt: TGCAGTGCTACAGGACAGGGGGCTGGCTATGGCTACACCTTC

d_gene: NA
abundance: NA
v_gene: TRBV7-9
j_gene: TRBJ2-5
CDR3aa: CASSFRAWETQYF
CDR3nt: TGTGCCAGCAGCTTCAGGGCGTGGGAGACCCAGTACTTC

d_gene: NA
abundance: few
v_gene: TRBV7-2
j_gene: TRBJ2-3
CDR3aa: CASSARNTQYF
CDR3nt: TGTGCCAGCAGCGCTCGGAATACGCAGTATTTT

d_gene: TRBD1
abundance: NA
v_gene: TRBV20-1
j_gene: TRBJ2-7
CDR3aa: CSATEGAEGSYEQYF
CDR3nt: TGCAGTGCTACTGAGGGGGCAGAGGGGAGCTACGAGCAGTACTTC

d_gene: TRBD2
abundance: NA
v_gene: TRBV2
j_gene: TRBJ2-7
CDR3aa: CANALDSGGSSSYEQYF
CDR3nt: TGTGCCAACGCCCTTGATAGCGGGGGGTCCAGCTCCTACGAGCAGTACTTC

d_gene: NA
abundance: NA
v_gene: TRBV7-8
j_gene: TRBJ1-2
CDR3aa: CASSSWGVMGVGYTF
CDR3nt: TGTGCCAGCAGCTCCTGGGGGGTAATGGGGGTAGGCTACACCTTC

d_gene: TRBD1
abundance: once
v_gene: TRBV20-1
j_gene: TRBJ1-2
CDR3aa: CSASAPRGQTIANYGYTF
CDR3nt: TGCAGTGCTAGCGCCCCACGGGGACAGACGATAGCTAACTATGGCTACACCTTC

d_gene: TRBD1
abundance: NA
v_gene: TRBV9
j_gene: TRBJ2-1
CDR3aa: CASTPQGRYYNEQFF
CDR3nt: TGTGCCAGCACCCCACAGGGGCGATACTACAATGAGCAGTTCTTC

d_gene: TRBD2
abundance: NA
v_gene: TRBV20-1
j_gene: TRBJ2-5
CDR3aa: CSGSGSGGGQETQYF
CDR3nt: TGCAGTGGGTCCGGTTCGGGGGGGGGCCAAGAGACCCAGTACTTC

d_gene: NA
abundance: NA
v_gene: TRBV2
j_gene: TRBJ2-1
CDR3aa: CATPRVGGEQFF
CDR3nt: TGTGCCACCCCGCGGGTTGGTGGTGAGCAGTTCTTC